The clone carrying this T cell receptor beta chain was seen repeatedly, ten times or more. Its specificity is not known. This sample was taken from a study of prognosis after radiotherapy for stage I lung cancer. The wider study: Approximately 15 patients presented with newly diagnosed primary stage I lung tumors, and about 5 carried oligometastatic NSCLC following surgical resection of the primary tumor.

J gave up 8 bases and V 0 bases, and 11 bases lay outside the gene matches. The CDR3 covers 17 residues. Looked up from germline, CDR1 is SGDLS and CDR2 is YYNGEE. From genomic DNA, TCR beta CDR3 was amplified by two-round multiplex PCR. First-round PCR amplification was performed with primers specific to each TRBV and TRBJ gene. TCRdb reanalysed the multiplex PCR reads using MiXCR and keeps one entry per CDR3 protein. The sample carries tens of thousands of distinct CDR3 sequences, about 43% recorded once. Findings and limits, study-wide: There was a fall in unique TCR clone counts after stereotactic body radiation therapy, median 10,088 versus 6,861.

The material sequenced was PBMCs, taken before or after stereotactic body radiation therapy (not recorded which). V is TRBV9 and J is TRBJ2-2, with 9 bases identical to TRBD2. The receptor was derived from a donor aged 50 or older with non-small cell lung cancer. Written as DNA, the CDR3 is TGTGCCAGCAGCGTAGCCCCGGGACTAGCAGCCGGAGGGGAGCTGTTTTTT. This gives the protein CASSVAPGLAAGGELFF.